Presented here are 2 T cell receptor beta chains from one specimen sequenced in a study of T cells in Graves' hyperthyroidism and ophthalmopathy. Regions amplified from RNA transcripts were the TCR beta CDR3 regions. Primed by the HTBI set, a first-round RT-PCR was run on the TCR CDR3. TCRdb ran MiXCR on the multiplex PCR reads and lists one entry per CDR3 protein. The sample has around 800,000 distinct CDR3 sequences, roughly 37% seen once. The specimen was blood. These receptors all come from a man aged 18-30 years with Graves' hyperthyroidism.

The chain couples TRBV10-3 to TRBJ1-5; 8 bases align to TRBD1. Looked up from germline, CDR1 is ENHRY and CDR2 is SYGVKD. This CDR3 comprises 15 residues. The V gene end was trimmed by 6 bases and the J gene end by 0 bases; junction bases not matched to a gene: 4. CDR3 in DNA: TGTGCCATCAGACAGACAGGGGATAGCAATCAGCCCCAGCATTTT. Protein: CAIRQTGDSNQPQHF.

This clonotype was observed once. The V call is TRBV29-1, the J call TRBJ2-7; 7 positions match TRBD2. With V trimmed by 3 bases and J by 7 bases, 6 bases remained unmatched. Germline V lookup: CDR1 SQVTM, CDR2 ANQGSEA. This CDR3 region has 12 residues. CDR3 sequence (DNA): TGCAGCGTTGACAAAGGGAGGGATGAGCAGTACTTC. This gives the protein CSVDKGRDEQYF.